What follows are 30 T cell receptor beta chains derived from one specimen sequenced in a study of cytomegalovirus exposure and HLA in healthy donors. Both 60 Vbeta primers and 13 Jbeta primers went into the PCR. The table came from immunoSEQ multiplex PCR; TCRdb's copy has only in-frame clones and leaves some out. The sample contains 150,000 to 200,000 clones, approximately 71% of which appear only once. Material: PBMCs. The receptors were sampled from a man aged 18 to 30 in good health and CMV-seropositive.

V is TRBV5-6 and J is TRBJ2-3; 13 nucleotides agree with TRBD2. Per germline, CDR1 SGHDT and CDR2 YYEEEE. V lost 0 bases to trimming and J lost 3 bases; unmatched junction nucleotides: 10. The CDR3 is made up of 19 amino acids. The CDR3 DNA reads as TGTGCCAGCAGCTTGGCACCCAGGACTAGCGGGAGTAGAACAGATACGCAGTATTTT. This encodes CASSLAPRTSGSRTDTQYF.

The V and J genes are TRBV28 and TRBJ1-1, with D possibly matching TRBD1 (5 bases). The germline gives CDR1 MDHEN, CDR2 SYDVKM. This CDR3 spans 15 amino acids. The ends were cut back, 0 bases at V and 0 bases at J, with 8 bases in the middle. CDR3 in amino acids: CASSLWGRVNTEAFF. The CDR3 region has the DNA TGTGCCAGCAGTTTATGGGGCAGGGTGAACACTGAAGCTTTCTTT.

The chain combines TRBV28 with TRBJ2-1; D ambiguous. This CDR3 contains 14 residues. V gave up 2 bases and J gave up 1 base, with 6 bases separating them. CDR1 and CDR2 (germline): MDHEN, SYDVKM. In DNA, the CDR3 is TGTGCCAGCAGTTTAGGCAGGTCCTACAATGAGCAGTTCTTC. Its protein is CASSLGRSYNEQFF.

V gene TRBV18 combines with J gene TRBJ2-2; TRBD2 aligns across 11 bases. Germline CDR1 and CDR2: KGHSH and LQKENI. CDR3 length: 16 amino acids. Trimming removed 6 bases from V and 4 bases from J; junction bases left unmatched: 7. CDR3 loop: CASSLGTSGITGELFF. CDR3 nucleotide sequence: TGTGCCAGCTCCCTAGGGACTAGCGGTATCACCGGGGAGCTGTTTTTT.

The chain combines TRBV7-8 with TRBJ1-1; 7 bases fit TRBD1. The CDR3 runs 15 residues. Germline CDR1 and CDR2: SGHVS and FQNEAQ. Trimming cost V 5 bases and J 4 bases; bases outside gene matches: 10. For the CDR3, the DNA is TGTGCCAGCAGCCTAACACAGGGGTGGGGCACTGAAGCTTTCTTT. Protein sequence: CASSLTQGWGTEAFF.

V is TRBV11-2 and J is TRBJ1-2, with 7 bases lining up with TRBD1. V gave up 2 bases and J gave up 5 bases; unmatched junction bases: 8. The germline V gene encodes CDR1 SGHAT and CDR2 FQNNGV. The CDR3 spans 15 residues. CDR3 nucleotides: TGTGCCAGCAGCTTATCAACAGGGGCAGAGTATGGCTACACCTTC. Translated, it gives CASSLSTGAEYGYTF.

The chain joins TRBV30 to TRBJ1-6; the D gene is possibly TRBD1 (5 bases). The germline gives CDR1 GTSNPN, CDR2 SVGIG (reference sequence). Trimming left V 2 bases short and J 11 bases short, with 19 bases between. There are 15 residues in the CDR3. CDR3 in DNA: TGTGCCTGGAGTCGGAGGGGCAGACCGGCGGCACCCCTCCACTTT. This gives the protein CAWSRRGRPAAPLHF.

V usage is TRBV4-2 and J usage is TRBJ2-2; maybe TRBD2 (6 bases). The CDR3 extends over 14 amino acids. CDR1 is LGHNA and CDR2 is YNFKEQ in the germline V gene. Trimming cost V 3 bases and J 6 bases, with 11 bases left between them. The CDR3 is CASSHRGLAGELFF. The CDR3 coding sequence is TGTGCCAGCAGCCATAGGGGACTGGCCGGGGAGCTGTTTTTT.

This clone came up once. The rearrangement links TRBV7-9 to TRBJ2-1, with 11 bases aligning to TRBD2. This CDR3 has 15 residues. The J segment lost 3 bases and the V segment lost 3 bases, leaving 1 base of the junction unmatched. Germline V gives CDR1 SEHNR, CDR2 FQNEAQ (reference sequence). The CDR3: CASSFGTSGYNEQFF. The CDR3 DNA reads as TGTGCCAGCAGCTTTGGGACTAGCGGCTACAATGAGCAGTTCTTC.

V gene TRBV15 combines with J gene TRBJ2-7; D is unclear. Germline lookup yields CDR1 LNHNV and CDR2 YYDKDF (reference sequence). The CDR3 contains 12 residues. The germline V and J ends were trimmed by 0 bases and 5 bases, with 5 bases remaining between them. In DNA form, the CDR3 reads TGTGCCACCAGCAGAGATGAGGACGAGCAGTACTTC. This codes for CATSRDEDEQYF.

The chain combines TRBV7-9 with TRBJ2-7; TRBD1 might be the D (6 bases). This CDR3 contains 14 residues. CDR1 and CDR2 from the germline V gene are SEHNR and FQNEAQ (reference sequence). V lost 1 base to trimming and J lost 2 bases, with 9 bases between them. CDR3 coding DNA: TGTGCCAGCAGCTTAGACCAGGGGACCTACGAGCAGTACTTC. This translates into CASSLDQGTYEQYF.

J is TRBJ2-7 and V is TRBV5-4, with 13 bases lining up with TRBD2. After removal of 3 bases from V and 11 bases from J, the junction contained 8 bases not matched to a gene. Looked up from germline, CDR1 is SGHNT and CDR2 is YYREEE (reference sequence). This CDR3 spans 14 amino acids. The CDR3 sequence: CASSSGLAGAGEYF. The CDR3 bases are TGTGCCAGCAGCTCTGGACTAGCGGGGGCTGGCGAGTACTTC.

V gene TRBV29-1 combines with J gene TRBJ2-5; TRBD1 agrees at 8 bases. The CDR3 covers 15 residues. CDR1 and CDR2 (germline): SQVTM, ANQGSEA. The CDR3 reads CSYRTGLGAGETQYF. As DNA, the CDR3 is TGCAGTTACCGGACAGGGCTTGGCGCCGGAGAGACCCAGTACTTC.

The chain is built from TRBV5-1 and TRBJ2-5; the D gene is possibly TRBD1 (5 bases). Germline values: CDR1 SGHRS, CDR2 YFSETQ. Trimming stripped 0 bases from V and 7 bases from J, with 13 bases between. The CDR3 is 14 residues long. The CDR3 nucleotides read TGCGCCAGCAGCTTGGTTTGGCCTACAGGGACCCAGTACTTC. It specifies CASSLVWPTGTQYF.

V usage is TRBV27 and J usage is TRBJ1-3, with a possible D match to TRBD1 (6 bases). Looked up from germline, CDR1 is MNHEY and CDR2 is SMNVEV (reference sequence). Trimming removed 6 bases at V and 4 bases at J, with 16 bases between. CDR3 length: 15 residues. The CDR3 here is CASRTTGAGGNTIYF. DNA of the CDR3: TGTGCCAGCAGAACGACAGGCGCAGGAGGAAACACCATATATTTT.

The J gene is TRBJ1-2, the V gene TRBV25-1; possible D gene TRBD1, 6 bases. The CDR3 loop spans 16 amino acids. The germline gives CDR1 MGHDK, CDR2 SYGVNS. Deletions cut 1 base from V and 4 bases from J, with 16 bases between. CDR3 loop: CASSESRGSSSYGYTF. CDR3 sequence (DNA): TGTGCCAGCAGTGAATCTAGGGGGAGCTCTTCCTATGGCTACACCTTC.

V usage is TRBV30 and J usage is TRBJ1-3, with D perhaps TRBD1 (5 bases). V was trimmed by 0 bases and J by 0 bases, leaving 15 bases between them. Germline CDR1 and CDR2: GTSNPN and SVGIG (reference sequence). This CDR3 has 17 residues. CDR3: CAWSVPGSARSGNTIYF. CDR3 coding DNA: TGTGCCTGGAGTGTACCAGGGTCTGCACGCTCTGGAAACACCATATATTTT.

The V and J genes are TRBV11-3 and TRBJ2-1; TRBD1 agrees at 8 bases. Looked up from germline, CDR1 is SGHNT and CDR2 is YENEEA. After removal of 5 bases from V and 6 bases from J, the junction contained 9 bases not matched to a gene. The CDR3 spans 15 residues. The CDR3 protein is CASSPGGQGANEQFF. Written as DNA, the CDR3 is TGTGCCAGCAGCCCAGGGGGGCAGGGGGCCAATGAGCAGTTCTTC.

Concerning this clone: One end of the junction is discordant with germline, which a read error may explain. V and J are TRBV7-9 and TRBJ2-1; the match to TRBD2 covers 12 bases. The CDR3 has 16 amino acids. From germline, CDR1 is SEHNR and CDR2 FQNEAQ (reference sequence). In nucleotides, the CDR3 is TGTTCCAGCAGCTTAGGGCTAGCGGGAGGGGGTGGTGAGCAGTTCTTC. As protein: CSSSLGLAGGGGEQFF.

This clone was counted a few times. The chain joins TRBV14 to TRBJ2-7, with D possibly matching TRBD2 (5 bases). Per the germline V gene, CDR1 is SGHDN and CDR2 is FVKESK. V dropped 4 bases and J dropped 3 bases, with 28 bases sitting between them. This CDR3 is built from 19 residues. The CDR3 DNA reads TGTGCCAGCAGCCGACACAAATATGGACTCGAGGTAGGAGACTACGAGCAGTACTTC. Encoded protein: CASSRHKYGLEVGDYEQYF.

The table lists this clone with a few counts. The rearrangement uses TRBV9 and TRBJ1-2; weak D call: TRBD1 (5 bases). The CDR3 runs to 15 residues. The V gene's germline CDR1 is SGDLS and CDR2 YYNGEE. V dropped 1 base and J dropped 1 base, with 11 bases sitting between them. CDR3 protein: CASSVRGSDNYGYTF. CDR3 coding DNA: TGTGCCAGCAGCGTACGGGGGAGCGATAACTATGGCTACACCTTC.

The V call is TRBV13, the J call TRBJ2-7, with TRBD2 matching 9 bases. The length of the CDR3 is 15 residues. Germline CDR1 reads PRHDT; CDR2 reads FYEKMQ (reference sequence). V was pared by 5 bases and J by 6 bases, with 11 bases of the junction left unmatched. Here the CDR3 reads CASSLLSGSSREQYF. The CDR3 DNA follows: TGTGCCAGCAGCCTACTTAGCGGGAGTAGTCGCGAGCAGTACTTC.

The genes are TRBV9 and TRBJ1-1; D is ambiguous. Germline V gives CDR1 SGDLS, CDR2 YYNGEE. The ends were cut back, 5 bases at V and 3 bases at J, with 11 bases in the middle. The CDR3 runs to 13 residues. The CDR3 sequence is CASRKFEDTEAFF. The CDR3, as DNA: TGTGCCAGCAGAAAGTTCGAGGACACTGAAGCTTTCTTT.

The genes are TRBV30 and TRBJ2-5; TRBD2 matches 8 bases. The J call may be in error: the DNA end matches TRBJ2-7 better. This CDR3 has 14 amino acids. Per germline, CDR1 GTSNPN and CDR2 SVGIG (reference sequence). The CDR3 loop is CAWSVPGGDYEQYF. The CDR3 DNA reads as TGTGCCTGGAGCGTCCCCGGGGGGGACTACGAGCAGTACTTC.

V and J are TRBV5-1 and TRBJ1-1; D is unclear. CDR1 and CDR2 (germline): SGHRS, YFSETQ. The CDR3 runs to 15 residues. The V gene lost 0 bases and the J gene lost 5 bases, with 14 bases spanning the gap. The CDR3 protein is CASSLGWGGGTEAFF. DNA of the CDR3: TGCGCCAGCAGCTTGGGATGGGGAGGTGGTACTGAAGCTTTCTTT.

The chain is built from TRBV28 and TRBJ1-1; 7 nucleotides align to TRBD1. This CDR3 contains 14 residues. Germline V gives CDR1 MDHEN, CDR2 SYDVKM. The junction had 3 bases not matched to a gene; V was cut back by 2 bases and J by 3 bases. This CDR3 reads CASSLTGADTEAFF. The CDR3 DNA reads as TGTGCCAGCAGTTTAACAGGGGCGGACACTGAAGCTTTCTTT. The full variable domain, in which reference TRBV28 and TRBJ1-1 provide the parts outside the CDR3, is DVKVTQSSRYLVKRTGEKVFLECVQDMDHENMFWYRQDPGLGLRLIYFSYDVKMKEKGDIPEGYSVSREKKERFSLILESASTNQTSMYLCASSLTGADTEAFFGQGTRLTVV.

This chain joins TRBV19 and TRBJ1-5; weak D call: TRBD1 (5 bases). V lost 7 bases and J lost 1, with 14 bases in between. Germline CDR1 and CDR2: LNHDA and SQIVND (reference sequence). CDR3 length equals 15 residues. The CDR3 coding sequence is TGTGCCAGTAACGGTATCCGGGGGAGCAATCAGCCCCAGCATTTT. Translating it yields CASNGIRGSNQPQHF. The variable domain in full, completed from reference TRBV19 and TRBJ1-5, reads DGGITQSPKYLFRKEGQNVTLSCEQNLNHDAMYWYRQDPGQGLRLIYYSQIVNDFQKGDIAEGYSVSREKKESFPLTVTSAQKNPTAFYLCASNGIRGSNQPQHFGDGTRLSIL.

The chain carries TRBV29-1 and TRBJ2-5, with a possible D match to TRBD2 (7 bases). CDR1 SQVTM and CDR2 ANQGSEA come from the germline V gene. Trimming left V 0 bases short and J 4 bases short, with 12 bases between. This CDR3 is built from 14 residues. The DNA for the CDR3 is TGCAGCGTTGAAGACGTGGGAGGGGGAGAGACCCAGTACTTC. Translated, it gives CSVEDVGGGETQYF. Together with reference TRBV29-1 and TRBJ2-5, the CDR3 gives the full variable domain: SAVISQKPSRDICQRGTSLTIQCQVDSQVTMMFWYRQQPGQSLTLIATANQGSEATYESGFVIDKFPISRPNLTFSTLTVSNMSPEDSSIYLCSVEDVGGGETQYFGPGTRLLVL.

This clone has just one count. The chain recombines TRBV7-2 with TRBJ2-1, with 10 bases fitting TRBD2. The CDR3 length is 13 residues. The junction had 8 bases not matched to a gene; V was cut back by 4 bases and J by 14 bases. Germline V gene sequence: CDR1 SGHTA, CDR2 FQGNSA. CDR3 in amino acids: CASSSGASGSKFF. The DNA for the CDR3 is TGTGCCAGCAGCTCAGGGGCTAGCGGGAGCAAGTTCTTC.

The rearrangement links TRBV2 to TRBJ2-7, with D possibly being TRBD2 (6 bases). The V gene's germline CDR1 is SNHLY and CDR2 FYNNEI. Trimming removed 5 bases from V and 6 bases from J, with 17 bases in between. The CDR3 extends over 14 amino acids. The CDR3: CASSPGLRGFEQYF. The CDR3 DNA sequence: TGTGCCAGCAGTCCGGGACTCCGGGGCTTCGAGCAGTACTTC.